The T cell receptor (beta chain) under discussion was sequenced for a study of T cell clonality in common variable immunodeficiency. Aged about 8 to 65 years, CVID subjects averaged around 43 years old. This CDR3 comprises 12 residues. Germline CDR1 is GTSNPN and CDR2 is SVGIG (reference sequence). Trimming removed 5 bases from V and 7 bases from J, with 14 bases in between. As for this clone: The target antigen is unknown. The read terminates 3 residues before the CDR3 end, so the remaining end is supplied by the germline J gene.

Findings and limits, study-wide: Common variable immunodeficiency TCR beta sequences reportedly had fewer deletions and N-nucleotide insertions. Authors noted CVID clonality's cause needs subpopulation repertoire sequencing.

Repertoires were generated with immunoSEQ multiplex PCR, while TCRdb's copy carries only in-frame clones and drops some. This sample has about 34,000 clones, each found more than once. The source material was peripheral blood mononuclear cells. This TCR was recovered from a human donor with common variable immunodeficiency. This chain joins TRBV30 and TRBJ1-2; possible D gene TRBD1, 6 bases. This CDR3 reads CAWGNQGSGYTF. The sequenced part of the CDR3 DNA is TGTGCCTGGGGGAATCAGGGGTCTGGC.